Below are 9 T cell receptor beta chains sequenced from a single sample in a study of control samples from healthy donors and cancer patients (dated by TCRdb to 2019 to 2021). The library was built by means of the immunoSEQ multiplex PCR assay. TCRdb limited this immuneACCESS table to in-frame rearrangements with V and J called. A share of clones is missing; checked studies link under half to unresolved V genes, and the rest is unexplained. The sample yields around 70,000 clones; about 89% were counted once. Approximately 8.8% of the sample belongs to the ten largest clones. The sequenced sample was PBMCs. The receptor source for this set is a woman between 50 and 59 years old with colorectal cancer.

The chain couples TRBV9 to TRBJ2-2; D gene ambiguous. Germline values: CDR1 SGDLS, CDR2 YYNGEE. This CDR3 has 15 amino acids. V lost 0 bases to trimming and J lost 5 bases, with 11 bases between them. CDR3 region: CASSVDWDGTGELFF. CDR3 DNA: TGTGCCAGCAGCGTAGACTGGGATGGGACCGGGGAGCTGTTTTTT.

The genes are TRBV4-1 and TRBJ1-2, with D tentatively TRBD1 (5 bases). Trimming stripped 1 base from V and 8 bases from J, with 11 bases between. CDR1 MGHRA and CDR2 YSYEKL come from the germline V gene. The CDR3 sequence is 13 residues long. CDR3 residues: CASSQGPGEGYTF. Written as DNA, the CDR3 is TGCGCCAGCAGCCAAGGACCGGGGGAGGGCTACACCTTC.

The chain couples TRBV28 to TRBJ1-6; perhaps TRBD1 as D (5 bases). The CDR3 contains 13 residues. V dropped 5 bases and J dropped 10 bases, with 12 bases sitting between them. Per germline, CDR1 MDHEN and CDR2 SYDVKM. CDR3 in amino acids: CASSGGLGSPLHF. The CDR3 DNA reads TGTGCCAGCAGTGGGGGACTAGGATCACCCCTCCACTTT.

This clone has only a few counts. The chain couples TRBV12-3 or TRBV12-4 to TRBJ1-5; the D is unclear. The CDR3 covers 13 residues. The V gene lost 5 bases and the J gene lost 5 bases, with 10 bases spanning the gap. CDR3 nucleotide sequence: TGTGCCAGCAGTAGCCAGAGCGATCAGCCCCAGCATTTT. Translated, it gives CASSSQSDQPQHF.

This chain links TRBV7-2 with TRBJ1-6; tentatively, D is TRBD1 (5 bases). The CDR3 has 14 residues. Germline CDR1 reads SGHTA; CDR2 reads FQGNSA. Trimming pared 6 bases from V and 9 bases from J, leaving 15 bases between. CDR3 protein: CASRPDSGGSPLHF. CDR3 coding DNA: TGTGCCAGCAGACCAGACTCTGGGGGTTCACCCCTCCACTTT.

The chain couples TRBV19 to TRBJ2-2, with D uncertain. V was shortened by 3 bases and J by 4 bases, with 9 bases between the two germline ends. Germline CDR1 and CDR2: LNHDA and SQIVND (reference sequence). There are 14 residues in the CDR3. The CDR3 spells CASSIGRFTGELFF. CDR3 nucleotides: TGTGCCAGTAGTATCGGCAGGTTCACCGGGGAGCTGTTTTTT.

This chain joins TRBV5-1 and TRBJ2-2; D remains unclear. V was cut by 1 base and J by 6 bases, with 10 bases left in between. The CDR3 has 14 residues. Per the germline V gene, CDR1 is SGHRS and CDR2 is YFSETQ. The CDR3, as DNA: TGCGCCAGCAGCTTGAGTACTATAGCCGGGGAGCTGTTTTTT. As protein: CASSLSTIAGELFF.

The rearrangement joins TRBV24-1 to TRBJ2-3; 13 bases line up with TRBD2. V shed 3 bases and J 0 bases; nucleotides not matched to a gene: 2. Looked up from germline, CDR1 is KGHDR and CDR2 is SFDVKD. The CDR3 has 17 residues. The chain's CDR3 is CATSDPGLAGSTDTQYF. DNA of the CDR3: TGTGCCACCAGTGATCCGGGACTAGCGGGGAGCACAGATACGCAGTATTTT.

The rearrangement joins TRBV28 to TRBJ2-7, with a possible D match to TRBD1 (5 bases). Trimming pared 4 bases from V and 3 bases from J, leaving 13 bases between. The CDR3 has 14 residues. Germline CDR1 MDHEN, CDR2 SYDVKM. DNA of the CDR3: TGTGCCAGCAGTTCAGGGTGGGGTAGCTACGAGCAGTACGTC. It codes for CASSSGWGSYEQYV.